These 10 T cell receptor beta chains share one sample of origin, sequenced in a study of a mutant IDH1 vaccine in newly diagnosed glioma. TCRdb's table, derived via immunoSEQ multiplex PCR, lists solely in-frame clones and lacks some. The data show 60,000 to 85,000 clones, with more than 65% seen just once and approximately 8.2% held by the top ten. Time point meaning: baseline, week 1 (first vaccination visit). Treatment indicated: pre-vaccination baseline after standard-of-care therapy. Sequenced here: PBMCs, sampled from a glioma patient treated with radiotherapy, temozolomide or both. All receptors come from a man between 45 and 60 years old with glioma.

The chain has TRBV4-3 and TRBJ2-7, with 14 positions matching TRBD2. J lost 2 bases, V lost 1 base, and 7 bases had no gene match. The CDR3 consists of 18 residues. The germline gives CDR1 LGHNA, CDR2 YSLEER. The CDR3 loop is CASSQGGPTSGGAYEQYF. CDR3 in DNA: TGCGCCAGCAGCCAAGGGGGCCCGACTAGCGGGGGGGCCTACGAGCAGTACTTC.

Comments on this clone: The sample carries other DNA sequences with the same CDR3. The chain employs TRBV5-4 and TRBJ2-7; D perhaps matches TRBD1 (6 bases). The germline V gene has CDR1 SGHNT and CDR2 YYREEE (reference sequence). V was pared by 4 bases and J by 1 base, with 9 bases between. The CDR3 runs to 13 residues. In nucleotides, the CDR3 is TGTGCCAGCAGCCGGGACACGTCCTACGAGCAGTACTTC. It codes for CASSRDTSYEQYF.

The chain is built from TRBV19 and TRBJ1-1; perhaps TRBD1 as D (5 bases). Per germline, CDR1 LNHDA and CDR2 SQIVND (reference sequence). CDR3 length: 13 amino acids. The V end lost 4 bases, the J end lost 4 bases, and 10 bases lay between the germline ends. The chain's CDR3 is CASSTAGRTEAFF. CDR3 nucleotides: TGTGCCAGTAGTACGGCAGGGCGCACTGAAGCTTTCTTT.

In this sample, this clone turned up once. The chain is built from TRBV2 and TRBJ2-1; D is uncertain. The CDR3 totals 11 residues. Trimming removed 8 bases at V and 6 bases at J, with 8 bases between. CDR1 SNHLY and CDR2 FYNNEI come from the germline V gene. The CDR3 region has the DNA TGTGCCAGCGGGCCAGGCAATGAGCAGTTCTTC. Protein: CASGPGNEQFF. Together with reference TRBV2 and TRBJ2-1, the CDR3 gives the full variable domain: EPEVTQTPSHQVTQMGQEVILRCVPISNHLYFYWYRQILGQKVEFLVSFYNNEISEKSEIFDDQFSVERPDGSNFTLKIRSTKLEDSAMYFCASGPGNEQFFGPGTRLTVL.

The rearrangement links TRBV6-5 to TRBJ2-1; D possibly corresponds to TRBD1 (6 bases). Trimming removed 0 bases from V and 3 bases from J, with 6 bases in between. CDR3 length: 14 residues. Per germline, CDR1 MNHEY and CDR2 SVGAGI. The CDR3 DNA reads TGTGCCAGCAGTTACTCCAGGGGCTACAATGAGCAGTTCTTC. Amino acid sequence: CASSYSRGYNEQFF.

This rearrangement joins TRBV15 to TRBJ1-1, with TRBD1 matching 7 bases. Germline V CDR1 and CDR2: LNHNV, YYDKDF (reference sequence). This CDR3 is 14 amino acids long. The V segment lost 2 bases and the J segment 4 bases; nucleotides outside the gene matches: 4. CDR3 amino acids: CATSRQGGGTEAFF. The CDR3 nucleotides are TGTGCCACCAGCAGACAAGGGGGCGGCACTGAAGCTTTCTTT.

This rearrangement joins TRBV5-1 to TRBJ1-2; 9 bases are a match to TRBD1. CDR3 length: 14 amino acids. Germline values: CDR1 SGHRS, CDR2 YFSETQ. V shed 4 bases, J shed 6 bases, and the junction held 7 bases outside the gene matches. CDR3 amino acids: CASSTRTGADGYTF. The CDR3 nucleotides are TGCGCCAGCAGCACACGGACAGGGGCCGATGGCTACACCTTC.

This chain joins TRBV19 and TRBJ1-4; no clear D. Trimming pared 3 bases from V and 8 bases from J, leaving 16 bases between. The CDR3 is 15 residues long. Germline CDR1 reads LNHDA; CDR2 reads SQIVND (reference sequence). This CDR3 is CASSIYGGRTEKLFF. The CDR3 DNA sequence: TGTGCCAGTAGTATCTATGGAGGCAGGACGGAAAAACTGTTTTTT.

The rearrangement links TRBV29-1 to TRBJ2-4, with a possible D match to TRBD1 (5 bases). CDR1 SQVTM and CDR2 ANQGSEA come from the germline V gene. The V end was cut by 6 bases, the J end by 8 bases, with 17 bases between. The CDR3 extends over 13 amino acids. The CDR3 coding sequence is TGCAGCGTCGCTGAAGGGCAAGGGGACATTCAGTACTTC. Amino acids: CSVAEGQGDIQYF. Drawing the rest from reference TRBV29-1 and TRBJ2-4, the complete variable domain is SAVISQKPSRDICQRGTSLTIQCQVDSQVTMMFWYRQQPGQSLTLIATANQGSEATYESGFVIDKFPISRPNLTFSTLTVSNMSPEDSSIYLCSVAEGQGDIQYFGAGTRLSVL.

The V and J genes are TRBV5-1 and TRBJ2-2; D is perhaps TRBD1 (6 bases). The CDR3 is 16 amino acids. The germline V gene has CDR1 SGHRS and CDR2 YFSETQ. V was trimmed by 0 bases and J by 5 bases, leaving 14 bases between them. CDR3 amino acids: CASSLGPTGDTGELFF. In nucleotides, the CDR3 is TGCGCCAGCAGCTTGGGGCCGACAGGAGATACCGGGGAGCTGTTTTTT.